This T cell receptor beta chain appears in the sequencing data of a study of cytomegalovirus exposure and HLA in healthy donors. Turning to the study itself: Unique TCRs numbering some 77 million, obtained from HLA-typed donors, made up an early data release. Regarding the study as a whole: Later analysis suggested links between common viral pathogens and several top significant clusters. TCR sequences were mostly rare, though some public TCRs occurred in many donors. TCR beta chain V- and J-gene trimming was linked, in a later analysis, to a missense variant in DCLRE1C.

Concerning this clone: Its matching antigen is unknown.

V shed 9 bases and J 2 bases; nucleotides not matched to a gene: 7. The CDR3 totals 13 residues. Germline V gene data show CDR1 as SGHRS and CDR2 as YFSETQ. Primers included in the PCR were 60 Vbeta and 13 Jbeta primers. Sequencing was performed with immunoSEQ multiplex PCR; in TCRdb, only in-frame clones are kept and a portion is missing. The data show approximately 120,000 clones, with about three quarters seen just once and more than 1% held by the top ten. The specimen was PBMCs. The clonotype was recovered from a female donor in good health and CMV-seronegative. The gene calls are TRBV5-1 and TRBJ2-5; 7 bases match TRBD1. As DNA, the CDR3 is TGCGCCACCGGGACAGCGCGACAAGAGACCCAGTACTTC. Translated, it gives CATGTARQETQYF.